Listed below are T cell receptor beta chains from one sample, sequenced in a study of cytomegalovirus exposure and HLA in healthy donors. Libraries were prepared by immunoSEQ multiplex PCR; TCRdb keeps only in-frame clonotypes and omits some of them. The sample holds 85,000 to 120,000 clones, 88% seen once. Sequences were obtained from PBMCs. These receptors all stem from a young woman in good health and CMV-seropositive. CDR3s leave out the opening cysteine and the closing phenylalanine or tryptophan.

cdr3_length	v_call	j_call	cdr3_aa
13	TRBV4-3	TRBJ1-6	ASSQMEAYNSPLH
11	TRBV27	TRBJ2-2	ASSLSFTGELF
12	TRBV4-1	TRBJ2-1	ASSLVRGGNEQF
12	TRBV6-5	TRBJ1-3	ASRHRGTGNTIY
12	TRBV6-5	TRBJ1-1	ASSYAGTGYEAF
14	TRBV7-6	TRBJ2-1	ASSLISLARENEQF
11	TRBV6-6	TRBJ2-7	ASSVGGAGEQY
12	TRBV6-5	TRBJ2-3	ASSLDGSRGTQY
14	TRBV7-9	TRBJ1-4	ASSLGRGQGFEKLF
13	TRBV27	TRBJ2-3	ASSPPGGPQDTQY
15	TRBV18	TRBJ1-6	ASSPGTGAGLVSPLH
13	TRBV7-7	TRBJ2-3	ASSRTGGQTDTQY
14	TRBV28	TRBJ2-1	ASSLFRGGSYNEQF
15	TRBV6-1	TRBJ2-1	ASSEARGSGLYNEQF
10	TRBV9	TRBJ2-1	ASSPRAGKQF
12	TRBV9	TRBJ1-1	ASSVARGNTEAF
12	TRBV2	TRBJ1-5	ASGYPGNNQPQH
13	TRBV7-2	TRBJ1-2	ASSGYRDRGYGYT
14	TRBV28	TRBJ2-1	ASSFGGGGSYNEQF
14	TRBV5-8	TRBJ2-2	ASSLGDSLNTGELF
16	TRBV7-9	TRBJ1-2	ASSSTGLKGGGNYGYT
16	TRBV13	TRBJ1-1	ASSLGGSGTHGDTEAF
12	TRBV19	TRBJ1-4	ASKSSLPAGKLF
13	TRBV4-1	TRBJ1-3	ASSQFRLGGNTIY
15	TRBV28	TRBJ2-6	ASTFGGRASGANVLT
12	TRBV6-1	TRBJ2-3	ASIKLGAGDTQY
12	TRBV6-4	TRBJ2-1	ASSDSGGGGRQF
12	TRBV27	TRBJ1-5	ASSLGGPDQPQH
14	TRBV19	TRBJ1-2	ASSIGWDSRYYGYT
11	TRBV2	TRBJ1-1	ASSEYRDTEAF
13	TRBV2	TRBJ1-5	ASSELGASNQPQH
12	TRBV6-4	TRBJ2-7	ASSPSEGEREQY
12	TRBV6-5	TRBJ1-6	ASSSGTNNSPLH
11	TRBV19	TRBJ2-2	ASIPQGFGELF
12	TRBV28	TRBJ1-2	ASSLVPGGYGYT
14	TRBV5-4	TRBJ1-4	ASSLNSRGQHEKLF
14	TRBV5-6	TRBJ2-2	ASSLGLATNTGELF
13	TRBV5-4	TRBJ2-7	ASSSRQGPSYEQY
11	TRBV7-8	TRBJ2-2	ASGSSGPGELF
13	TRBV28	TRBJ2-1	ASSSGSNSYNEQF
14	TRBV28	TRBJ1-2	ASSSTTPGGRYGYT
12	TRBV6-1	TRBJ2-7	ASSEDRGSYEQY
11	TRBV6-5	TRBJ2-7	ASRPTSSYEQY
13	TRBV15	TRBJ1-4	ATSRDQGLREKLF
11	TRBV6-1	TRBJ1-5	ASNRGGDQPQH
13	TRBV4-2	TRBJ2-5	ASSQERQGQETQY
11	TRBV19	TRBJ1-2	ASSRGQGNGYT
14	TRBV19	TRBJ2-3	ASSVSGTSTGDTQY
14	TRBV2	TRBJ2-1	ASSTSGGLSYNEQF
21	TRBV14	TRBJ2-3	ASSQDAAGETSGGPASTDTQY